The 21 T cell receptor beta chains in this list originate from one sample, sequenced in a study of blood T cell repertoires in COVID-19. Sequenced by immunoSEQ multiplex PCR; TCRdb stores in-frame clones only, minus some. Here the sample spans tens of thousands of clones, about nine tenths being singletons. Material for sequencing was peripheral blood. The origin of the receptors is a woman between 50 and 59 years old with active or convalescent COVID-19.

This chain uses TRBV7-2 with TRBJ1-2; 8 nucleotides match TRBD1. V lost 5 bases, J lost 7 bases, and 12 bases stayed unmatched. The CDR3 spans 15 residues. The germline CDR1 and CDR2 sequences are SGHTA and FQGNSA. The CDR3 DNA sequence: TGTGCCAGCAGCGGCAACAGGGGGTTTCTGGGTGGCTACACCTTC. Amino acid sequence: CASSGNRGFLGGYTF.

This chain joins TRBV7-2 and TRBJ2-5, with D uncertain. This CDR3 region has 15 residues. Trimming stripped 1 base from V and 2 bases from J, with 11 bases between. Germline values: CDR1 SGHTA, CDR2 FQGNSA. The CDR3 region has the DNA TGTGCCAGCAGCTTAGGACTTTCTGGACAAGAGACCCAGTACTTC. It codes for CASSLGLSGQETQYF.

This sequence joins TRBV9 and TRBJ2-3; 11 bases map to TRBD2. CDR3 length: 17 residues. CDR1 SGDLS and CDR2 YYNGEE come from the germline V gene. Losses at the gene ends were 4 bases for V and 3 bases for J; bases not matched to a gene: 10. CDR3 in amino acids: CASSPQTSGVRTDTQYF. The CDR3 region has the DNA TGTGCCAGCAGCCCTCAGACTAGCGGGGTAAGGACAGATACGCAGTATTTT.

The chain links TRBV9 to TRBJ1-2; D is perhaps TRBD1 (6 bases). V lost 5 bases and J lost 7, with 15 bases in between. The CDR3 sequence is 13 residues long. CDR1 and CDR2 (germline): SGDLS, YYNGEE. The CDR3 nucleotides read TGTGCCAGCAGAGCCCCACAGGGTGGTGGCTACACCTTC. Its protein product is CASRAPQGGGYTF.

This chain links TRBV11-1 with TRBJ2-2, with D tentatively TRBD1 (6 bases). Per the germline V gene, CDR1 is SGHAT and CDR2 is FQDESV (reference sequence). This CDR3 is 15 amino acids long. Trimming removed 7 bases at V and 1 base at J, with 13 bases between. CDR3 in amino acids: CASTTRTVNTGELFF. The CDR3 DNA sequence: TGTGCCAGCACCACTCGGACAGTGAACACCGGGGAGCTGTTTTTT.

CDR3 DNA sequence: TGTGCCAGCAGTTACTCCGCGCTAAGCTCCTACGAGCAGTACTTC. Protein sequence: CASSYSALSSYEQYF. The rearrangement joins TRBV6-2 or TRBV6-3 to TRBJ2-7; no clear D gene. Germline lookup yields CDR1 MNHEY and CDR2 SVGEGT. The V end lost 0 bases, the J end lost 0 bases, and 9 bases lay between the germline ends. The CDR3 consists of 15 residues.

The chain combines TRBV5-1 with TRBJ1-1; D might be TRBD1 (6 bases). The CDR3 is 17 amino acids. Per the germline V gene, CDR1 is SGHRS and CDR2 is YFSETQ. V lost 0 bases and J lost 0, with 15 bases in between. The CDR3 nucleotides read TGCGCCAGCAGCTTGGGACAGGCGGTCATAATGAACACTGAAGCTTTCTTT. Amino acid sequence: CASSLGQAVIMNTEAFF.

V usage is TRBV24-1 and J usage is TRBJ2-7; possible D gene TRBD1, 5 bases. The CDR3 has 14 residues. CDR1 is KGHDR and CDR2 is SFDVKD in the germline V gene. V shed 3 bases and J shed 2 bases, with 10 bases lying between them. CDR3 region: CATSDLDRPYEQYF. CDR3 nucleotide sequence: TGTGCCACCAGTGATCTCGACAGACCCTACGAGCAGTACTTC.

V is TRBV9 and J is TRBJ1-1; D ambiguous. The ends were cut back, 2 bases at V and 4 bases at J, with 12 bases in the middle. The CDR3 totals 14 residues. CDR1 is SGDLS, CDR2 YYNGEE, per germline. For the CDR3, the DNA is TGTGCCAGCAGCGTGGCCGGGGAGGGCACTGAAGCTTTCTTT. This gives the protein CASSVAGEGTEAFF.

The J gene is TRBJ2-1, the V gene TRBV3-1 (or the pseudogene TRBV3-2), with no clear D. The V end lost 3 bases, the J end lost 0 bases, and 9 bases lay between the germline ends. Germline V CDR1 and CDR2: LGHDT, YNNKEL (reference sequence). CDR3 length: 15 amino acids. The CDR3 nucleotides are TGTGCCAGCAGCCAGCGGCAAAGCTCCTACAATGAGCAGTTCTTC. Translating gives CASSQRQSSYNEQFF.

J is TRBJ2-7 and V is TRBV2; 9 bases fit TRBD2. The CDR3 sequence is 16 residues long. Germline CDR1 reads SNHLY; CDR2 reads FYNNEI. V was clipped by 3 bases and J by 0 bases; unmatched bases: 6. The CDR3 loop reads CASSEASGDISYEQYF. CDR3 DNA: TGTGCCAGCAGTGAGGCTAGCGGGGACATCTCCTACGAGCAGTACTTC.

This clone came up a few times. The chain joins TRBV12-3 or TRBV12-4 to TRBJ1-5; weak D call: TRBD1 (5 bases). V gave up 7 bases and J gave up 7 bases, with 11 bases separating them. There are 12 residues in the CDR3. The CDR3 nucleotides are TGTGCCAGCATGGAGGGGATACAGCCCCAGCATTTT. It translates to CASMEGIQPQHF.

The chain recombines TRBV10-3 with TRBJ1-1; 9 bases align to TRBD1. Germline trimming cut 3 bases from V and 8 bases from J; bases unmatched to any gene: 7. The CDR3 sequence is 14 residues long. Per germline, CDR1 ENHRY and CDR2 SYGVKD. The chain's CDR3 is CAISDLDRGKEAFF. The CDR3 nucleotides read TGTGCCATCAGTGACCTAGACAGGGGGAAGGAAGCTTTCTTT.

This chain uses TRBV29-1 with TRBJ1-2, with D unresolved. Trimming shortened V by 5 bases and J by 0 bases, and 13 bases separated the two germline ends. Germline assignment: CDR1 SQVTM and CDR2 ANQGSEA. The CDR3 runs to 14 residues. Written as DNA, the CDR3 is TGCAGCGTTAACAAACCCGACACTAACTATGGCTACACCTTC. Residues: CSVNKPDTNYGYTF. Supplemented by reference TRBV29-1 and TRBJ1-2, the full variable domain reads SAVISQKPSRDICQRGTSLTIQCQVDSQVTMMFWYRQQPGQSLTLIATANQGSEATYESGFVIDKFPISRPNLTFSTLTVSNMSPEDSSIYLCSVNKPDTNYGYTFGSGTRLTVV.

The table lists this clone with a few counts. The V gene is TRBV2, the J gene TRBJ1-2; TRBD1 matches 10 bases. The junction had 7 bases not matched to a gene; V was cut back by 4 bases and J by 8 bases. This CDR3 spans 14 amino acids. Germline V gene lookup returns CDR1 SNHLY and CDR2 FYNNEI. This chain's CDR3 is CASSGSGQGWGYTF. As DNA, the CDR3 is TGTGCCAGCAGTGGATCGGGACAGGGGTGGGGCTACACCTTC.

There are a few counts of this clone. DNA for the CDR3: TGTGCCAGCAGCCCGCGTGGTCTTGGGGCCAACGTCCTGACTTTC. This gives the protein CASSPRGLGANVLTF. The chain recombines TRBV7-6 with TRBJ2-6; D not certain. This CDR3 has 15 residues. V shed 5 bases and J shed 3 bases, with 11 bases lying between them. Germline V gene data show CDR1 as SGHVS and CDR2 as FNYEAQ. Together with reference TRBV7-6 and TRBJ2-6, the CDR3 gives the full variable domain: GAGVSQSPRYKVTKRGQDVALRCDPISGHVSLYWYRQALGQGPEFLTYFNYEAQQDKSGLPNDRFSAERPEGSISTLTIQRTEQRDSAMYRCASSPRGLGANVLTFGAGSRLTVL.

V gene TRBV6-5 combines with J gene TRBJ1-3; no clear D gene. The germline V and J ends were trimmed by 0 bases and 2 bases, with 11 bases remaining between them. CDR1 is MNHEY, CDR2 SVGAGI, per germline. The CDR3 is 16 residues long. CDR3 DNA sequence: TGTGCCAGCAGTTACTCGGCAGGTGGCACTGGAAACACCATATATTTT. The encoded protein is CASSYSAGGTGNTIYF.

The rearrangement uses TRBV7-8 and TRBJ1-1; D is uncertain. Germline V gene lookup returns CDR1 SGHVS and CDR2 FQNEAQ. The CDR3 spans 15 residues. V was clipped by 2 bases and J by 4 bases, with 14 bases between them. The DNA of the CDR3 is TGTGCCAGCAGCTTATTGGGTTTCCGGGGCACTGAAGCTTTCTTT. Protein sequence: CASSLLGFRGTEAFF.

This clone was detected once. The rearrangement links TRBV15 to TRBJ2-2; TRBD2 aligns across 13 bases. Germline V gene sequence: CDR1 LNHNV, CDR2 YYDKDF (reference sequence). Trimming cost V 4 bases and J 2 bases; bases outside gene matches: 4. The CDR3 extends over 17 amino acids. CDR3 sequence reads: CATSTTSGGANTGELFF. CDR3 sequence (DNA): TGTGCCACCAGCACAACTAGCGGGGGGGCCAACACCGGGGAGCTGTTTTTT.

This chain links TRBV30 with TRBJ1-2; D might be TRBD1 (5 bases). Germline CDR1 GTSNPN, CDR2 SVGIG (reference sequence). V lost 0 bases and J 7 bases, leaving 6 bases between the germline ends. This CDR3 comprises 11 residues. The CDR3 loop reads CAWSVGGGYTF. The CDR3, as DNA: TGTGCCTGGAGTGTCGGGGGTGGCTACACCTTC.

This clone has just one count. This sequence joins TRBV18 and TRBJ2-7, with D tentatively TRBD1 (6 bases). V was cut by 3 bases and J by 0 bases, with 15 bases left in between. The CDR3 is 16 amino acids. The germline gives CDR1 KGHSH, CDR2 LQKENI. The chain's CDR3 is CASSPPNTGSSYEQYF. CDR3 sequence (DNA): TGTGCCAGCTCACCTCCAAATACAGGGAGCTCCTACGAGCAGTACTTC.